The entry below gives a single T cell receptor (beta chain) sequence along with its context. The treatment: randomized to nivolumab then ipilimumab (arm A) or the reverse (arm B). The data are from a study of sequential checkpoint blockade in melanoma. At the level of the study: Around 90 pretreatment tumor DNA samples were TCRβ immunosequenced.

Generated by immunoSEQ multiplex PCR, the TCRdb table keeps only in-frame clones and is missing some. The data show about 37,000 clones, roughly 32% seen once. Trimming took 3 bases from V and 2 from J, leaving 11 bases between them. The germline gives CDR1 LNHNV, CDR2 YYDKDF (reference sequence). The length of the CDR3 is 15 residues. The clonotype was recovered from a human donor with melanoma. The input for sequencing was tumor tissue (inferred from file names), taken from a patient given nivolumab and ipilimumab in sequence. This rearrangement joins TRBV15 to TRBJ1-5; D call uncertain. CDR3 sequence (DNA): TGTGCCACCAGCAGCCGTGGTCAGGGCAATCAGCCCCAGCATTTT. Its protein is CATSSRGQGNQPQHF.